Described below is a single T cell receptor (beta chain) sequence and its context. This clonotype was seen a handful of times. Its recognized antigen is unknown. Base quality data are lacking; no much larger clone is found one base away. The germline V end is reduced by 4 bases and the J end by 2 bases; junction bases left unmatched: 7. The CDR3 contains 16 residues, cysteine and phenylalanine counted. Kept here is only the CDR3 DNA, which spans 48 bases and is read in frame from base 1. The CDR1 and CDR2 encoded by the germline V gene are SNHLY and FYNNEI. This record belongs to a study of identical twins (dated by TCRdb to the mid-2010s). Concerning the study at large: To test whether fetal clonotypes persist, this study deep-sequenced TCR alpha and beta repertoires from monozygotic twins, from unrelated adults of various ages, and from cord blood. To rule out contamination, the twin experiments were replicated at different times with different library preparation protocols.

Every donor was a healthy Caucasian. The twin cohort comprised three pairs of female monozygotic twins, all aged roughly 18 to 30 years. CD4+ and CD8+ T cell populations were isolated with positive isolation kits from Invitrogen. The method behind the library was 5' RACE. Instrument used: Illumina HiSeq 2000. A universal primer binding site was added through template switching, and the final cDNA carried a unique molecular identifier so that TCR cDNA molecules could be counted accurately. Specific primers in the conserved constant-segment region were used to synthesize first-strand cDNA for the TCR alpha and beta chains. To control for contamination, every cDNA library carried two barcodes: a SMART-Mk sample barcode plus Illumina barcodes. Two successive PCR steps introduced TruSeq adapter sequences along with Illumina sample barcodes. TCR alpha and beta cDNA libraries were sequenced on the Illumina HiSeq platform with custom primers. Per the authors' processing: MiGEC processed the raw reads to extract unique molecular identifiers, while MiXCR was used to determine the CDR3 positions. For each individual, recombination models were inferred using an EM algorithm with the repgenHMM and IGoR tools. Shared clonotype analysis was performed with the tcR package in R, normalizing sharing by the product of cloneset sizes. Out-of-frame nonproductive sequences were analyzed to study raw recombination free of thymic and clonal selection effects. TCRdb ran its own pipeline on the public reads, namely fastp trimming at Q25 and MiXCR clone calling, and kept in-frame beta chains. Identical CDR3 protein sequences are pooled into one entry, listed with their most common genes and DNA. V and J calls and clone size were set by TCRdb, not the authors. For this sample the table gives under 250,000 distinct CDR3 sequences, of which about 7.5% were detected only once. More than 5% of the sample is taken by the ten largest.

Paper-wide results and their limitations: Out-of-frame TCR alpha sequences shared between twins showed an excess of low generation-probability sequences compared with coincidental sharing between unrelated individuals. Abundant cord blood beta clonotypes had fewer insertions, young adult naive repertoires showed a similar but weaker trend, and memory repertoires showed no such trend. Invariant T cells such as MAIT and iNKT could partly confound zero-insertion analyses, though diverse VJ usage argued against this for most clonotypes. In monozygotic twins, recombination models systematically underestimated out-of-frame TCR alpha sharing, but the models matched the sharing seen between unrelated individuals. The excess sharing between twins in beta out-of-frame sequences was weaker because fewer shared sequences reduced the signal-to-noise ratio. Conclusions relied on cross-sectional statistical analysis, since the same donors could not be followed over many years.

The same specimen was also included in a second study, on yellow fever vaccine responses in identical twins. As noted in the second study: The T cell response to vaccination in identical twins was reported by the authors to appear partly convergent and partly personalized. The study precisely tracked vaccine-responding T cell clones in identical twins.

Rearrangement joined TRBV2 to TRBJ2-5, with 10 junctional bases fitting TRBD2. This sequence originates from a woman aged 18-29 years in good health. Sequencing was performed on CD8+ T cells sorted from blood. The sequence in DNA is TGTGCCAGCAGTGTTAGTAGCGGGGGGATACAAGAGACCCAGTACTTC. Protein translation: CASSVSSGGIQETQYF.